One and the same sample provided the 10 T cell receptor beta chains below, sequenced in a study of cytomegalovirus exposure and HLA in healthy donors. PCR primers comprised 60 Vbeta and 13 Jbeta primers. The assay was immunoSEQ multiplex PCR, and TCRdb's table has in-frame clones only and misses some. Its clone listing holds about 74,000 clones. Sequenced material: PBMCs. These receptors were taken from a female donor in good health and CMV-seropositive.

CDR3 DNA: TGTGCCACTTCCCCAGGGGTGAACACTGAAGCTTTCTTT. Protein: CATSPGVNTEAFF. This chain connects TRBV19 to TRBJ1-1; possible D gene TRBD1, 6 bases. V dropped 10 bases and J dropped 0 bases, with 12 bases sitting between them. This CDR3 is built from 13 residues. Germline V gene lookup returns CDR1 LNHDA and CDR2 SQIVND (reference sequence).

The chain employs TRBV11-2 and TRBJ2-7; TRBD2 matches at 9 bases. Germline CDR1 reads SGHAT; CDR2 reads FQNNGV. The CDR3 loop spans 15 amino acids. The junction had 3 bases not matched to a gene; V was cut back by 2 bases and J by 1 base. The chain's CDR3 is CASSLLAGRSYEQYF. Written as DNA, the CDR3 is TGTGCCAGCAGCTTACTAGCGGGGAGATCCTACGAGCAGTACTTC.

This chain joins TRBV14 and TRBJ1-2; possible D gene TRBD1, 6 bases. V was pared by 4 bases and J by 7 bases, with 16 bases between. This CDR3 is built from 14 residues. Germline lookup yields CDR1 SGHDN and CDR2 FVKESK. CDR3 region: CASSPGALTAGYTF. The CDR3 bases are TGTGCCAGCAGCCCAGGGGCCCTTACTGCTGGCTACACCTTC.

This chain joins TRBV9 and TRBJ2-1; 10 positions agree with TRBD2. Unmatched junction bases numbered 6, after V lost 3 bases and J lost 6 bases. CDR3 length: 15 amino acids. Germline lookup yields CDR1 SGDLS and CDR2 YYNGEE. The CDR3 here is CASSERGGFPNEQFF. In DNA, the CDR3 is TGTGCCAGCAGCGAGCGGGGGGGCTTCCCCAATGAGCAGTTCTTC. Complete variable domain (other parts from reference TRBV9 and TRBJ2-1): DSGVTQTPKHLITATGQRVTLRCSPRSGDLSVYWYQQSLDQGLQFLIQYYNGEERAKGNILERFSAQQFPDLHSELNLSSLELGDSALYFCASSERGGFPNEQFFGPGTRLTVL.

The rearrangement links TRBV7-8 to TRBJ1-1; D is possibly TRBD1 (5 bases). The V gene lost 2 bases and the J gene lost 3 bases, with 19 bases spanning the gap. The CDR3 runs 17 residues. Per the germline V gene, CDR1 is SGHVS and CDR2 is FQNEAQ. The CDR3 spells CASSLSAGLRGDTEAFF. The CDR3 region has the DNA TGTGCCAGCAGCTTAAGCGCGGGTTTACGGGGGGACACTGAAGCTTTCTTT.

This chain uses TRBV5-6 with TRBJ1-1; 8 bases map to TRBD1. V dropped 2 bases and J dropped 6; count of bases not matched to a gene: 9. CDR3 size: 15 residues. Germline V gene lookup returns CDR1 SGHDT and CDR2 YYEEEE. For the CDR3, the DNA is TGTGCCAGCAGCTTTTATGCAGGGGGCATATCTGAAGCTTTCTTT. Translation gives CASSFYAGGISEAFF. Supplemented by reference TRBV5-6 and TRBJ1-1, the full variable domain reads DAGVTQSPTHLIKTRGQQVTLRCSPKSGHDTVSWYQQALGQGPQFIFQYYEEEERQRGNFPDRFSGHQFPNYSSELNVNALLLGDSALYLCASSFYAGGISEAFFGQGTRLTVV.

This sequence joins TRBV11-3 and TRBJ2-3, with no clear D. Germline CDR1 reads SGHNT; CDR2 reads YENEEA. This CDR3 region has 15 residues. V gave up 5 bases and J gave up 4 bases, with 16 bases separating them. DNA for the CDR3: TGTGCCAGCAGCCCGGGTCATCGCAAGGCAGATACGCAGTATTTT. Translated, it gives CASSPGHRKADTQYF. Together with reference TRBV11-3 and TRBJ2-3, the CDR3 gives the full variable domain: EAGVVQSPRYKIIEKKQPVAFWCNPISGHNTLYWYLQNLGQGPELLIRYENEEAVDDSQLPKDRFSAERLKGVDSTLKIQPAELGDSAVYLCASSPGHRKADTQYFGPGTRLTVL.

The chain links TRBV27 to TRBJ2-1; 10 bases agree with TRBD2. Trimming cost V 6 bases and J 5 bases; bases outside gene matches: 4. The CDR3 consists of 14 residues. CDR1 and CDR2 (germline): MNHEY, SMNVEV (reference sequence). CDR3 DNA sequence: TGTGCCAGCAGCCGAGCGGGGGGGCACAATGAGCAGTTCTTC. Protein: CASSRAGGHNEQFF.

This chain joins TRBV10-3 and TRBJ2-7; 10 nucleotides agree with TRBD2. The V gene's germline CDR1 is ENHRY and CDR2 SYGVKD. J gave up 2 bases and V 3 bases, and 16 bases lay outside the gene matches. CDR3 size: 19 residues. CDR3 amino acids: CAISDLTLASGSMAYEQYF. The CDR3 DNA follows: TGTGCCATCAGTGATTTAACCCTTGCTAGCGGGAGTATGGCCTACGAGCAGTACTTC.

This chain links TRBV7-2 with TRBJ1-2, with D tentatively TRBD1 (6 bases). The CDR3 loop spans 12 amino acids. Per germline, CDR1 SGHTA and CDR2 FQGNSA. V lost 5 bases, J lost 8 bases, and 12 bases lay in between. The CDR3: CASSNRDNGYTF. Here the CDR3 DNA reads TGTGCCAGCAGCAACCGGGACAACGGCTACACCTTC.